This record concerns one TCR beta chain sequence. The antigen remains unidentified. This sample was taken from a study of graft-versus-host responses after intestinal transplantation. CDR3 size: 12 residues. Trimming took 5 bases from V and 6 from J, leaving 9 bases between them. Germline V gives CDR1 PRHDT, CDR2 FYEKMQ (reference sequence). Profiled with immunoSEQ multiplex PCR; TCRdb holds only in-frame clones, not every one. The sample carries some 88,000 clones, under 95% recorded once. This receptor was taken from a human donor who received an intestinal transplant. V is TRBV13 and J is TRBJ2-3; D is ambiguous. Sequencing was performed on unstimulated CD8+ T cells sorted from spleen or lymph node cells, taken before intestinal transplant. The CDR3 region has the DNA TGTGCCAGCAGCCCCCAGGTGGATACGCAGTATTTT. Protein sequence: CASSPQVDTQYF.